The 6 T cell receptor delta chains below all came from one sample that was sequenced in a study of gamma-delta T cells after stem cell transplantation. TCRdb re-called the RT-PCR reads using CATT. The sample has about 2,400 delta-chain clones, 20% to 25% seen once. The sample consisted of gamma-delta T cells. Every receptor here comes from a human donor. It is not recorded whose cells these are; they may come from a transplant donor.

Here the J gene is TRDJ1 and the V gene is not called; the D segment call TRDD3 is taken from the table without a DNA check. This CDR3 contains 22 residues. Here the CDR3 reads CALGTTSRLGNLIRGYTDKLIF. As DNA, the CDR3 is TGTGCTCTTGGGACTACAAGTAGGCTGGGGAATCTCATCCGGGGTTACACCGATAAACTCATCTTT.

This chain links TRDV1 with TRDJ1; D is unclear. TCRdb leaves out the J gene; it was filled in here by matching the DNA to germline. CDR1 TSWWSYY and CDR2 QGS come from the germline V gene. V was trimmed by 1 base and J by 2 bases, leaving 26 bases between them. The CDR3 totals 20 residues. In DNA form, the CDR3 reads TGTGCTCTTGGGGAACGAGGGAAGACATCAGGGTTCCGGAGGACCGATAAACTCATCTTT. Protein product: CALGERGKTSGFRRTDKLIF.

A few counts support this clone. This chain links TRDV1 with TRDJ2; 8 bases are shared with TRDD2. The CDR3 totals 20 residues. Germline V gives CDR1 TSWWSYY, CDR2 QGS. Losses at the gene ends were 4 bases for V and 0 bases for J; bases not matched to a gene: 16. The CDR3 sequence is CALGGPSYGGYPALTAQLFF. In nucleotides, the CDR3 is TGTGCTCTTGGGGGCCCTTCCTATGGAGGATACCCGGCTTTGACAGCACAACTCTTCTTT.

The V and J genes are TRDV2 and TRDJ1; possibly TRDD3 for D (5 bases). As TCRdb names no J gene, one was assigned here on the basis of a DNA match to germline. Germline V gives CDR1 GEAIGNYY, CDR2 EKD. CDR3 length: 17 residues. Trimming cost V 3 bases and J 4 bases, with 23 bases left between them. The CDR3 here is CACDRLVDPRYSDKLIF. In DNA, the CDR3 is TGTGCCTGTGACCGACTGGTGGATCCACGGTACAGCGATAAACTCATCTTT.

The chain carries TRDV1 and TRDJ2; D might be TRDD3 (6 bases). The CDR3 extends over 16 amino acids. V lost 0 bases and J lost 3, with 11 bases in between. The V gene's germline CDR1 is TSWWSYY and CDR2 QGS. CDR3 amino acids: CALGELRGTLTAQLFF. In nucleotides, the CDR3 is TGTGCTCTTGGGGAACTTAGGGGGACCCTGACAGCACAACTCTTCTTT.

This chain links TRDV2 with TRDJ1; 8 bases are a match to TRDD3. The J gene was not available in TCRdb and was assigned here by matching the DNA to germline segments. V lost 1 base and J lost 0; bases outside the gene matches: 6. Germline CDR1 GEAIGNYY, CDR2 EKD. The CDR3 consists of 16 residues. The CDR3, as DNA: TGTGCCTGTGACACGCGCGGGATACGGGACACCGATAAACTCATCTTT. Its protein product is CACDTRGIRDTDKLIF.